The clone carrying this TCR beta chain appeared a single time. Its antigen is undetermined. These data originate in a study of shared clonotypes between healthy human individuals. The study's findings and limits: What rarefaction showed was incomplete sorted-subset sequencing despite large depth. All-four-donor shared clonotypes had higher generation probabilities than non-shared clonotypes did. Roughly 4.7% was the fraction of naive CD4 clonotypes found shared across several donors.

This table comes from immunoSEQ multiplex PCR, and its TCRdb copy is limited to in-frame clones, with some not included. The sample has about 2.4 million clones; more than 85% are singletons. Trimming stripped 2 bases from V and 2 bases from J, with 9 bases between. CDR3 length equals 15 residues. Germline V gene sequence: CDR1 SGHAT, CDR2 FQNNGV. The TCR originated in a man aged 18 to 29 in good health. Some clones in this sample may be carry-over from other donors' samples. The sample was naive CD4+ T cells from PBMCs. The subset denotes: CD45RA+ positively selected. The chain employs TRBV11-2 and TRBJ2-2, with a tentative D call TRBD1 (6 bases). The chain's CDR3 is CASSLRGFNTGELFF. The CDR3 DNA is TGTGCCAGCAGCTTAAGGGGGTTTAACACCGGGGAGCTGTTTTTT.